Listed below are T cell receptor beta chains from one sample, sequenced in a study of blood T cell repertoires in COVID-19. Clones were sequenced by immunoSEQ multiplex PCR, and TCRdb holds only the in-frame ones, with some missing. The data contain around 300,000 clones, 88% of them singletons. The sequenced material came from PBMCs or T cells enriched from blood (not recorded which). These receptor sequences come from a young man who had recovered from COVID-19. Each CDR3 is given with its conserved first and last residue. The order of the fields is J gene, D gene, clone size, V gene, CDR3 protein, CDR3 DNA. D genes are given only for firm matches. Where a row states a size, it is once, few, many or the class of an expanded clone; other rows omit it.

>TRBJ2-5|TRBD1|.|TRBV7-2
CASSFQGANKETQYF
TGTGCCAGCAGCTTCCAGGGGGCGAACAAAGAGACCCAGTACTTC
>TRBJ1-1|.|.|TRBV19
CASKGLGLEADTEAFF
TGTGCCAGTAAGGGACTTGGGTTAGAGGCAGACACTGAAGCTTTCTTT
>TRBJ1-6|.|few|TRBV23-1
CASSPRLGNSPLHF
TGCGCCAGCAGTCCAAGACTGGGTAATTCACCCCTCCACTTT
>TRBJ2-1|.|.|TRBV7-3
CASSSNGNNEQFF
TGTGCCAGCAGCTCTAACGGGAACAATGAGCAGTTCTTC
>TRBJ1-4|.|once|TRBV20-1
CSASHGQPGANEKLFF
TGCAGTGCTAGTCACGGACAGCCTGGGGCTAATGAAAAACTGTTTTTT
>TRBJ1-1|.|.|TRBV28
CASSSHTDEAFF
TGTGCCAGCAGTTCCCACACAGATGAAGCTTTCTTT
>TRBJ1-6|.|.|TRBV9
CASSVGGNNSPLHF
TGTGCCAGCAGCGTAGGAGGGAACAATTCACCCCTCCACTTT
>TRBJ2-1|.|.|TRBV19
CASRGWNEQFF
TGTGCCAGTAGGGGCTGGAATGAGCAGTTCTTC
>TRBJ2-5|.|.|TRBV11-3
CASSNMATQYF
TGTGCCAGCAGCAATATGGCGACCCAGTACTTC
>TRBJ2-1|TRBD2|.|TRBV7-3
CASSEGLAIGEQFF
TGTGCCAGCAGTGAGGGACTAGCAATTGGTGAGCAGTTCTTC
>TRBJ1-1|.|once|TRBV19
CASSFRTRNEAFF
TGTGCCAGTAGTTTCCGGACAAGGAATGAAGCTTTCTTT
>TRBJ1-1|TRBD1|.|TRBV5-1
CASSADRGTTEAFF
TGCGCCAGCAGCGCGGACAGGGGGACGACTGAAGCTTTCTTT
>TRBJ1-1|.|.|TRBV12-3/TRBV12-4
CASSLWQGTEAFF
TGTGCCAGCAGTTTATGGCAGGGCACTGAAGCTTTCTTT